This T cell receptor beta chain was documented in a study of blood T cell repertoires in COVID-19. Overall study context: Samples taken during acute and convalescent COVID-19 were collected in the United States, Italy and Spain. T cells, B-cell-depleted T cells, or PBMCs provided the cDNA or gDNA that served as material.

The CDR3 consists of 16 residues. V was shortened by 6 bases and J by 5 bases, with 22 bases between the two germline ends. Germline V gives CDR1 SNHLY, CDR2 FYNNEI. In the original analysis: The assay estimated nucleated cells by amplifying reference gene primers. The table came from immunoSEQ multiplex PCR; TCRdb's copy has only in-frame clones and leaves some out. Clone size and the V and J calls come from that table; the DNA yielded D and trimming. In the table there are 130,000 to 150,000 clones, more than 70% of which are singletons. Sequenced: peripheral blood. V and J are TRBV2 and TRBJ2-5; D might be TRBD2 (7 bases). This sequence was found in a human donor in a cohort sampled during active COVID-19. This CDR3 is CASRASEGVGGETQYF. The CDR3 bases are TGTGCCAGCAGAGCTTCTGAGGGGGTGGGGGGGGAGACCCAGTACTTC.